This TCR beta chain was identified during a study of T cell responses to AZD1222 COVID-19 vaccine. Sequencing used immunoSEQ multiplex PCR; TCRdb keeps in-frame clones, though not all of them. This table holds approximately 170,000 clones, over 75% found once. The CDR3 covers 14 residues. V was pared by 7 bases and J by 0 bases, with 10 bases between. Germline V gene data show CDR1 as SNHLY and CDR2 as FYNNEI. The source was peripheral blood, collected on day 0 of AZD1222 vaccination. The sequence derives from an adult in good health. The rearrangement joins TRBV2 to TRBJ1-3, with D perhaps TRBD1 (5 bases). CDR3 loop: CASNGGNSGNTIYF. For the CDR3, the DNA is TGTGCCAGCAACGGGGGTAACTCTGGAAACACCATATATTTT.